This entry describes one T cell receptor beta chain. Its specificity is unknown. Profiled with immunoSEQ multiplex PCR; TCRdb holds only in-frame clones, not every one. Seen here are about 700,000 clones, 92% observed once, and the top ten hold approximately 24%. This sample is drawn from a study of shared clonotypes between healthy human individuals. Findings and caveats of the study: Clonotypes which were not shared had lower generation probabilities than clonotypes that all four donors shared.

CD45RO negativity and positive selection for CCR7 defined naive CD8 cells, a population that excluded terminally differentiated effector memory CD45RA+ cells. The CDR3 runs to 13 residues. In germline, CDR1 is MNHNY, CDR2 SVGAGI (reference sequence). The V gene lost 6 bases and the J gene lost 4 bases, with 11 bases spanning the gap. The rearrangement links TRBV6-6 to TRBJ2-3, with unresolved D. This TCR came from a man aged 30 to 39 in good health. The sample comprised naive CD8+ T cells sorted from blood. The CDR3 DNA reads TGTGCCAGCAGCCGCGGCGGTGCAGATACGCAGTATTTT. Its translation: CASSRGGADTQYF.